This T cell receptor (beta chain) was sequenced in a study of naive and memory T cell subsets (dated by TCRdb to 2016 to 2017). As for the study more broadly: In the figure summarizing the skin biopsy and whole blood samples, 10 blood donors, 7 tuberculin skin test biopsies and 3 saline control biopsies were reported. Usually PCR2 was run as a SYBR Green qPCR and stopped at a set threshold, although low-input samples could use end-point PCR (roughly 6 cycles) instead.

The library was made by 5' RACE. The ligated cDNA was amplified by four rounds of PCR, in which nested alpha and beta constant region primers were used together with the SP2 primer. For the blood and skin samples, TCR RNA was reverse transcribed with SuperScript IV using primers for the alpha and beta constant regions. An oligonucleotide carrying the Illumina SP2 primer and a UMI was ligated to the 3' end of the cDNA by means of T4 RNA ligase 1. To prevent hairpin formation, the 12-nucleotide UMI was made up of two random hexamers with an eight-base spacer between them. From the second PCR onward, the TCR alpha and beta chain libraries were handled separately, and dual indexing was used for multiplexing. After pooling, the indexed libraries were analyzed by capillary electrophoresis and sequenced on either an Illumina MiSeq or NextSeq. PhiX DNA at about 5-7.5% was added to the libraries to raise base diversity and improve cluster recognition. As for the original processing: UMIs were extracted from read 2 by Demultiplexor and combined with the TCR sequence from read 1, and reads were split according to sample indices. Decombinator identified V and J genes and V-J junctions and gave each TCR a five-part identifier that included V and J deletions. Collapsinator used UMIs to correct sequencing errors and PCR amplification heterogeneity, yielding UMI-based abundance per TCR. CDR3Translator turned identifiers into nucleotide sequence, translated the nucleotide sequence into amino acids, and pulled out CDR3 regions based on terminal motifs. After normalization to the amount of input RNA, error-corrected alpha and beta TCR counts from blood and skin were compared. The raw public data were reprocessed by TCRdb itself: fastp quality trimming at Q25, MiXCR clonotype calling, in-frame beta chains only. One record per CDR3 amino acid sequence lists the most common genes and DNA. TCRdb assigned the V and J calls; the authors' analysis was not used. The sample yields more than 45,000 distinct CDR3 sequences; roughly 7% were counted once. Around 10% of the sample is in the top ten clones.

What the research found in general, with its limitations: The potential sensitivity of the RNA-based method to TCR transcript changes with T cell activation and differentiation was acknowledged.

Details on this clonotype: The clone's antigen remains unknown. Base qualities are not recorded, but no much larger clone differs from it by a single base.

There are 12 amino acids in the CDR3, from cysteine to phenylalanine inclusive. Of all the DNA, just the CDR3 is kept, 36 bases in frame from base 1. The germline V gene specifies SQVTM as CDR1 and ANQGSEA as CDR2. V lost 3 bases and J lost 3 bases; the stretch between them is 8 bases long. The study described a robust, sensitive protocol for amplifying, sequencing and analyzing TCRs, using 3' ligation of a UMI-containing oligonucleotide to TCR cDNA. Whole blood analysis involved drawing around 2.5 ml of peripheral blood from adult healthy volunteers into Tempus tubes and then extracting RNA following the manufacturer's instructions. Total RNA, without cell sorting, was DNase treated with RQ1 DNase before reverse transcription, targeting roughly 1 to 1000 ng input. To check how robust the pipeline was in samples where T cells make up a minority population, libraries were built from skin biopsies and whole blood.

The origin of this receptor is a male donor in good health. The chain is made from TRBV29-1 and TRBJ1-2; no D gene can be assigned with confidence. CDR3 loop: CSVDSQYYGYTF. The DNA reads TGCAGCGTTGACAGTCAGTACTATGGCTACACCTTC.